A selection of T cell receptor beta chains follows, all from one sample in a study of blood T cell repertoires in COVID-19. Generated by immunoSEQ multiplex PCR, the TCRdb table keeps only in-frame clones and is missing some. The table includes 55,000 to 80,000 clones, about 86% detected once. The sample taken for sequencing was peripheral blood. These TCRs come from a human donor in a cohort sampled during active COVID-19. CDR3s include the opening cysteine and the closing phenylalanine or tryptophan. D genes are given only for firm matches. Expanded clones get a size class; other rows say once, few or many, or leave the size out.

>TRBJ2-7|NA|TRBV6-5|NA
CASRYAAVNEQYF
TGTGCCAGCAGGTACGCGGCGGTTAACGAGCAGTACTTC
>TRBJ2-4|few|TRBV4-1|TRBD2
CASSQPLARIQYF
TGCGCCAGCAGCCAGCCACTAGCGCGCATTCAGTACTTC
>TRBJ2-5|NA|TRBV29-1|TRBD1
CSGGQAQETQYF
TGCAGCGGAGGACAGGCCCAAGAGACCCAGTACTTC
>TRBJ2-7|NA|TRBV19|TRBD2
CASSIDLSETAGYEQYF
TGTGCCAGTAGTATAGATCTATCGGAGACAGCGGGATACGAGCAGTACTTC
>TRBJ2-1|NA|TRBV30|TRBD2
CAWSRTSGYNEQFF
TGTGCCTGGAGTAGGACTAGCGGCTACAATGAGCAGTTCTTC
>TRBJ1-2|NA|TRBV7-3|TRBD1
CASSTGTGAFGGYTF
TGTGCCAGCAGCACCGGGACAGGGGCTTTCGGTGGCTACACCTTC
>TRBJ2-2|NA|TRBV7-8|TRBD1
CASSPRDRVNGELFF
TGTGCCAGCAGCCCCCGGGACAGGGTCAACGGGGAGCTGTTTTTT
>TRBJ2-3|NA|TRBV5-1|TRBD2
CASSPGLATDTQYF
TGCGCCAGCAGCCCGGGACTAGCAACAGATACGCAGTATTTT
>TRBJ2-7|NA|TRBV5-1|TRBD1
CASSLDGTDYYEQYF
TGCGCCAGCAGCTTGGACGGGACAGACTACTACGAGCAGTACTTC
>TRBJ2-3|NA|TRBV5-5|TRBD1
CASSFNRGSGTQYF
TGTGCCAGCAGCTTCAACAGGGGGTCGGGTACGCAGTATTTT
>TRBJ2-7|NA|TRBV29-1|TRBD2
CSGGLAEPYEQYF
TGCAGCGGCGGACTAGCGGAGCCCTACGAGCAGTACTTC
>TRBJ1-3|NA|TRBV30|NA
CAWSHKGTGNTIYF
TGTGCCTGGAGCCATAAGGGGACTGGAAACACCATATATTTT
>TRBJ1-4|NA|TRBV5-4|TRBD1
CASSFPGQNEKLFF
TGTGCCAGCAGCTTTCCGGGACAGAATGAAAAACTGTTTTTT
>TRBJ1-1|once|TRBV24-1|NA
CATSALPGVNTEAFF
TGTGCCACCAGTGCCCTGCCGGGAGTTAACACTGAAGCTTTCTTT
>TRBJ2-7|NA|TRBV5-1|NA
CASSPRSGPGSYEQYF
TGCGCCAGCAGCCCGAGGTCGGGTCCCGGATCCTACGAGCAGTACTTC
>TRBJ2-6|few|TRBV5-6|NA
CASSGPLGAGANVLTF
TGTGCCAGCAGCGGGCCCCTAGGGGCTGGGGCCAACGTCCTGACTTTC
>TRBJ1-2|NA|TRBV18|TRBD1
CASSLRRGQAEGYTF
TGTGCCAGCTCACTCCGCAGGGGGCAAGCGGAAGGCTACACCTTC
>TRBJ2-5|NA|TRBV18|TRBD1
CASSPPGSQGETQYF
TGTGCCAGCTCACCACCCGGGTCACAGGGGGAGACCCAGTACTTC
>TRBJ1-5|NA|TRBV6-5|NA
CASTPGVQPQHF
TGTGCCAGCACCCCAGGGGTTCAGCCCCAGCATTTT
>TRBJ2-1|NA|TRBV19|NA
CASSKGESNEQFF
TGTGCCAGTAGTAAGGGGGAGTCGAATGAGCAGTTCTTC